The 10 T cell receptor beta chains below all came from one sample that was sequenced in a study of shared clonotypes between healthy human individuals. Profiling relied on immunoSEQ multiplex PCR, and the TCRdb table lists in-frame clones only, not all of them. The repertoire includes 490,000 or so clones, 79% of them detected once, and over 9.5% sits in the top ten. The sequenced material came from PBMCs. The receptors were sampled from a woman aged 35 to 49 in good health. Some clones in this sample may be carry-over from other donors' samples.

The chain uses TRBV4-2 and TRBJ2-7; 8 bases are a match to TRBD2. The ends lost 4 bases at V and 5 bases at J; junction bases unmatched: 16. Germline lookup yields CDR1 LGHNA and CDR2 YNFKEQ. This CDR3 has 17 amino acids. The CDR3 region has the DNA TGTGCCAGCAGCCCCCTGCAAGGAGCGGGAGCTAGAAACGAGCAGTACTTC. Translation: CASSPLQGAGARNEQYF.

The chain combines TRBV19 with TRBJ2-1, with 10 positions matching TRBD1. This CDR3 region has 16 residues. Germline V gives CDR1 LNHDA, CDR2 SQIVND (reference sequence). V shed 3 bases and J 7 bases; nucleotides not matched to a gene: 9. The CDR3 loop reads CASSIEGQGLGNEQFF. As DNA, the CDR3 is TGTGCCAGTAGTATTGAGGGACAGGGGTTGGGTAATGAGCAGTTCTTC. The full variable domain, completed using reference TRBV19 and TRBJ2-1, is DGGITQSPKYLFRKEGQNVTLSCEQNLNHDAMYWYRQDPGQGLRLIYYSQIVNDFQKGDIAEGYSVSREKKESFPLTVTSAQKNPTAFYLCASSIEGQGLGNEQFFGPGTRLTVL.

This chain links TRBV6-4 with TRBJ1-5; no firm D call. In germline, CDR1 is MRHNA, CDR2 SNTAGT. The CDR3 runs to 13 residues. Here the CDR3 reads CAQLADGNQPQHF. DNA of the CDR3: TGTGCTCAGCTTGCGGACGGCAATCAGCCCCAGCATTTT.

In DNA, the CDR3 is TGTGCCAGCAGCCGTGGGACTAGCGGGAGACCTAGCACAGATACGCAGTATTTT. It translates to CASSRGTSGRPSTDTQYF. The gene calls are TRBV11-3 and TRBJ2-3; 14 nucleotides agree with TRBD2. This CDR3 has 18 residues. V trimming: 5 bases; J trimming: 0 bases; junction bases outside the gene matches: 7. Germline V gives CDR1 SGHNT, CDR2 YENEEA.

V gene TRBV28 combines with J gene TRBJ2-1; TRBD2 agrees at 12 bases. The CDR3 loop spans 16 amino acids. Germline V gene sequence: CDR1 MDHEN, CDR2 SYDVKM. V lost 2 bases and J lost 9; bases outside the gene matches: 8. The CDR3, as DNA: TGTGCCAGCAGTTTACCCCGACTAGCGGGAGACTCTGAGCAGTTCTTC. Translation: CASSLPRLAGDSEQFF.

A note on this clone: At the DNA level, this CDR3 is encoded by other sequences in the same sample as well. The chain is built from TRBV7-9 and TRBJ2-1; a possible D gene is TRBD2 (6 bases). Germline CDR1 and CDR2: SEHNR and FQNEAQ (reference sequence). There are 12 residues in the CDR3. The V end lost 5 bases, the J end lost 10 bases, and 12 bases lay between the germline ends. The CDR3 region has the DNA TGTGCCAGCAGCCCAGCGGGCAACGAGCAGTTCTTC. This gives the protein CASSPAGNEQFF.

This clone was seen at least ten times. The chain uses TRBV4-2 and TRBJ1-1, with D possibly matching TRBD1 (6 bases). The CDR3 totals 14 residues. The V end was cut by 4 bases, the J end by 4 bases, with 13 bases between. Per the germline V gene, CDR1 is LGHNA and CDR2 is YNFKEQ. CDR3 DNA sequence: TGTGCCAGCAGCCTAAACCGGGACATCACTGAAGCTTTCTTT. This gives the protein CASSLNRDITEAFF.

Concerning this clone: The sample contains more than one DNA sequence encoding this CDR3. This chain connects TRBV11-3 to TRBJ2-1, with 10 bases identical to TRBD2. V lost 3 bases, J lost 8 bases, and 13 bases stayed unmatched. This CDR3 has 17 amino acids. Germline V gene data show CDR1 as SGHNT and CDR2 as YENEEA. The CDR3 DNA reads as TGTGCCAGCAGCTTGGGGGAGTTAGCGGGAGGATCCGATGAGCAGTTCTTC. It codes for CASSLGELAGGSDEQFF.

This clone showed up just once. The chain uses TRBV19 and TRBJ2-1; TRBD1 aligns across 8 bases. The CDR3 length is 14 residues. V trimming: 6 bases; J trimming: 6 bases; junction bases outside the gene matches: 7. Germline CDR1 reads LNHDA; CDR2 reads SQIVND (reference sequence). CDR3 in DNA: TGTGCCAGTAGGCGACAGGGGTCGGGCAATGAGCAGTTCTTC. This gives the protein CASRRQGSGNEQFF.

This chain connects TRBV27 to TRBJ1-5; D is undetermined. Germline CDR1 MNHEY, CDR2 SMNVEV (reference sequence). The CDR3 has 16 amino acids. The V end was cut by 3 bases, the J end by 0 bases, with 12 bases between. The chain's CDR3 is CASSLLSGYSNQPQHF. The DNA for the CDR3 is TGTGCCAGCAGTTTGTTATCAGGCTATAGCAATCAGCCCCAGCATTTT.